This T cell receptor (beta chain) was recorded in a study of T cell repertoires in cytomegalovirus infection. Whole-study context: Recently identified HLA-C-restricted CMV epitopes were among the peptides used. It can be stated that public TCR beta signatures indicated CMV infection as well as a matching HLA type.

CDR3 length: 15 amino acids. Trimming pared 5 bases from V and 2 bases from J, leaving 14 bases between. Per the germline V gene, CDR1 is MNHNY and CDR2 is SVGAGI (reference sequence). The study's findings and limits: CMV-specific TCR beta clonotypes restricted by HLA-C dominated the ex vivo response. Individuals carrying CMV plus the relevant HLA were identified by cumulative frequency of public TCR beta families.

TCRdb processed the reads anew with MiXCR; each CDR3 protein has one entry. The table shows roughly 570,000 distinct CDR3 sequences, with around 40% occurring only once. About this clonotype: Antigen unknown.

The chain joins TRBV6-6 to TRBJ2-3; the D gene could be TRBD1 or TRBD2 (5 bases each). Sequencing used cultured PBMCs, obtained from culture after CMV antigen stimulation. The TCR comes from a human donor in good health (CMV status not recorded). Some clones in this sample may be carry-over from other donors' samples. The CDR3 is CASSAGQGTTDTQYF. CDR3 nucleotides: TGTGCCAGCAGTGCAGGCCAAGGGACCACAGATACGCAGTATTTT.